One T cell receptor beta chain is described in this entry. Its specificity is not known. The sample originates from a study of CXCR3-negative and CXCR3-positive naive CD8 T cells. General study points: Comparably high diversity marked both naive subsets, whereas memory CD8+ cells had much lower diversity. TRBV-TRBJ usage was alike in naive CXCR3-negative and CXCR3-positive cells but differed in memory cells.

Each TRB cDNA library was prepared by 5' RACE (with UMI labels). One entry per CDR3 protein, without DNA, is what TCRdb gives after re-calling the 5' RACE reads. Its clone listing holds around 140,000 distinct CDR3 sequences. Naivety in CD8+ T cells corresponded to a CD45RO-CCR7+CD27+CD95- phenotype. This CDR3 is built from 15 residues. The germline V gene encodes CDR1 DFQATT and CDR2 SNEGSKA (reference sequence). What was sequenced was naive CXCR3- CD8+ T cells from blood. Sample subset: CD45RO-CCR7+CD27+CD95- naive CD8+ T cells lacking CXCR3 (TNR3-). V usage is TRBV20-1 and J usage is TRBJ1-5; TCRdb's D call, TRBD1, is unchecked because there is no DNA. The receptor was derived from a human donor in good health. Some clones in this sample may be carry-over from other donors' samples. The CDR3 protein is CSATGDGDSNQPQHF.